This T cell receptor beta chain appears in the sequencing data of a study of shared clonotypes between healthy human individuals (dated by TCRdb to 2018 to 2021). With respect to the entire study: The cohort included a few men and two women between 18 and 49 years of age. For each donor, three plates each were used for CD4 naive and CD4 memory, two plates were used for CD8 naive, and one plate was used for CD8 memory. The study deeply sequenced blood TCR repertoires of about 5 healthy adults to estimate repertoire size and the extent of clonotype sharing between individuals. Different laboratories and diverse techniques were used to prepare libraries and sequence TCR repertoires, to increase sequencing depth and limit assay-specific biases. Each donor's leukapheresis produced roughly between roughly 0.9 and 8.9 billion PBMCs. Study-level results and caveats: Even with the large sequencing depth, rarefaction of the sorted-subset datasets indicated that sequencing was incomplete. Sampling was restricted to blood, and TCR repertoires in tissue are likely to differ from TCR repertoires in blood. Pairwise subsampling indicated that sequencing depth was expected to affect the degree of clonotype sharing among donors. Sharing across several donors was observed for about 5% of naive CD4, about 4% of naive CD8, over 2% of memory CD4, and roughly 0.4% of memory CD8 clonotypes. Because the study included a small number of donors, the genetic and exposure-history diversity represented was limited. Estimated clonotype richness was generally larger for naive than for memory subsets. Compared with non-shared clonotypes, the clonotypes found in all four sorted-subset donors had higher generation probabilities.

In the case of this clone: Its antigen is currently not known. The record has no base qualities; no much larger clone is one base away.

Using the deep immunoSEQ assay, multiplex PCR amplified TCR CDR3 regions from genomic DNA. Extracted genomic DNA from each cell subset was spread evenly across all wells of several immunoSEQ 96-well plates, with each plate serving as a replicate. For sorted subsets, each replicate PCR was loaded with 200 to 250 ng genomic DNA, equivalent to about 30,000 T cell genomes. The purified libraries were quantified using a Qubit 3.0 fluorometer, sized with a Bioanalyzer 2100, and then quantified again using the KAPA Library Quantification kit. Each immunoSEQ 96-well plate was sequenced on its own single-read 150-cycle Illumina NextSeq 550 flow cell. As for the original processing: Because the immunoSEQ output held only junctional sequences and lacked quality scores, the filtering could not match the filtering applied to full-length reads. To assign V/J genes and CDR3, sequences were annotated using PyIR, a Python wrapper for IgBLAST v1.9, with IMGT germline references. Reads with weak V/J assignments (E-value above 1e-6), missing CDR3, stop codons, out-of-frame junctions, or ambiguous translated residues were removed. A V3J clonotype was defined by an identical inferred V gene, J gene, and CDR3 amino acid sequence. Percentage overlap between repertoires was computed as shared unique clonotypes divided by the size of the smaller repertoire. RTK rarefaction, the Chao1 estimator, and Recon v2.1 estimates of unobserved clonotypes were used to assess repertoire richness. OLGA was used to compute generation probabilities for all TCRbeta clonotypes that the gDNA method yielded from several donors. The immuneACCESS repertoire file appears here via TCRdb, limited to in-frame rearrangements. These files lack a portion of the clones; in checked studies, under half of the deficit traces to unresolved V genes, and the cause of the others is not known. V, J and clone size reflect that table, while D and trimming were determined from the DNA. Within this sample are millions of clones, with about 92% of them counted one time only. Of the sample, under 0.45% falls within the top ten clones.

Healthy HIV-negative adults with no recently reported acute infections or vaccinations were included as donors. All donors were Caucasian adults living in Nashville, Tennessee, USA. CD4+ T cells were enriched through magnetic negative selection, after which naive cells were positively selected on CD45RA and the remaining negative fraction served as the memory subset. Blood was collected by leukapheresis, and PBMCs were isolated by Ficoll-Histopaque density gradient centrifugation and then cryopreserved in liquid nitrogen vapor phase. Analytical flow cytometry was used to check the purity and quantity of every magnetically sorted T cell population. Each sorted fraction had its genomic DNA isolated and then quantified by UV absorbance on a Nanodrop 2000c. The TCR comes from a man in his late teens or twenties in good health. Some clones in this sample may be carry-over from other donors' samples. The material sequenced was naive CD4+ T cells from PBMCs. The cell subset or site label here, explained by the study, means: CD45RA+ positively selected.

The CDR3 protein sequence reads: CASSTNRQTAPYEQYF. The DNA sequence is as follows: TGTGCCAGTAGTACTAACAGACAGACGGCGCCGTACGAGCAGTACTTC. The sequence joins TRBV19 to TRBJ2-7, with TRBD1 perhaps the D gene, on 5 matching bases. The CDR3 spans 16 residues, from the cysteine through the phenylalanine. Only the CDR3 region is kept as DNA, spanning 48 bases read in frame from base 1. Relative to germline, V is 4 bases shorter and J is 4 bases shorter, with 20 bases between their ends. CDR1 and CDR2 are drawn from the germline V gene (reference sequence): LNHDA, SQIVND. The full variable domain, completed from the reference TRBV19 and TRBJ2-7 proteins outside the CDR3, reads DGGITQSPKYLFRKEGQNVTLSCEQNLNHDAMYWYRQDPGQGLRLIYYSQIVNDFQKGDIAEGYSVSREKKESFPLTVTSAQKNPTAFYLCASSTNRQTAPYEQYFGPGTRLTVT.